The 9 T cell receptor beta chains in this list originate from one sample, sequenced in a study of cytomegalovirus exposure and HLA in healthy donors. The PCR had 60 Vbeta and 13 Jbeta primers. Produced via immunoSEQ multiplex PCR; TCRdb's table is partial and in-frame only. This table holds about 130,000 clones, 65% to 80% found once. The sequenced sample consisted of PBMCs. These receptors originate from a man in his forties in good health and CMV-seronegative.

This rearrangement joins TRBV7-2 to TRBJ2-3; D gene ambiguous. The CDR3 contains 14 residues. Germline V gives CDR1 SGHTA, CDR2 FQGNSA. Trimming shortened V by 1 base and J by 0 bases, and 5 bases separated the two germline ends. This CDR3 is CASSLVFSTDTQYF. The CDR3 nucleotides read TGTGCCAGCAGCTTAGTATTCAGCACAGATACGCAGTATTTT.

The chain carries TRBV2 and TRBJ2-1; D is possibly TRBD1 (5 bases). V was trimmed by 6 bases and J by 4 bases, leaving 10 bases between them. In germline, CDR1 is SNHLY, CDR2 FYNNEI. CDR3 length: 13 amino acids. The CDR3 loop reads CASRDTLYNEQFF. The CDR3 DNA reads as TGTGCCAGCAGGGACACCCTATACAATGAGCAGTTCTTC.

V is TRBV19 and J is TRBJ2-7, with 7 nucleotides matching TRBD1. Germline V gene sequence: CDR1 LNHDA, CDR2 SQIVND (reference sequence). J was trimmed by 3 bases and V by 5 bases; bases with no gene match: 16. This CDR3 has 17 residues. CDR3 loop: CASSEGNRGFRNYEQYF. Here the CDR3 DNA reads TGTGCCAGTAGTGAGGGTAACAGGGGTTTTCGGAACTACGAGCAGTACTTC.

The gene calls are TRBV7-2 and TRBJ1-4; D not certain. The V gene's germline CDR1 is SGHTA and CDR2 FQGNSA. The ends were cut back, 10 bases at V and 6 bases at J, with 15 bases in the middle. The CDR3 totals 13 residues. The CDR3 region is CATSLLEHEKLFF. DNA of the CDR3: TGTGCCACTAGCCTGTTGGAGCATGAAAAACTGTTTTTT.

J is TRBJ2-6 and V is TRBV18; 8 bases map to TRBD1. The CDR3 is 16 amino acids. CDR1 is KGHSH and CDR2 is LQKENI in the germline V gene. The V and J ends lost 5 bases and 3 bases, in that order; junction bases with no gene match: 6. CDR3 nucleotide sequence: TGTGCCAGCTCAAAAGGACAGGGCGGTGGGGCCAACGTCCTGACTTTC. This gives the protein CASSKGQGGGANVLTF. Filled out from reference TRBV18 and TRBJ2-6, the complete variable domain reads NAGVMQNPRHLVRRRGQEARLRCSPMKGHSHVYWYRQLPEEGLKFMVYLQKENIIDESGMPKERFSAEFPKEGPSILRIQQVVRGDSAAYFCASSKGQGGGANVLTFGAGSRLTVL.

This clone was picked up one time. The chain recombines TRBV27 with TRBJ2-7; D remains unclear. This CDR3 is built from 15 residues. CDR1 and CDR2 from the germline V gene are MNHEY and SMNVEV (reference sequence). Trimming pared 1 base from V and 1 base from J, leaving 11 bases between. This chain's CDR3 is CASSLFNVRSYEQYF. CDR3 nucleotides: TGTGCCAGCAGTTTATTCAACGTGAGATCCTACGAGCAGTACTTC.

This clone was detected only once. The CDR3 reads CASTLRDTQYF. The CDR3 nucleotides are TGCGCCAGCACTCTTAGAGATACGCAGTATTTT. The chain has TRBV5-1 and TRBJ2-3; D is undetermined. With 6 bases removed from V and 5 bases from J, the gap between germline ends came to 7 bases. Per the germline V gene, CDR1 is SGHRS and CDR2 is YFSETQ. The CDR3 spans 11 residues.

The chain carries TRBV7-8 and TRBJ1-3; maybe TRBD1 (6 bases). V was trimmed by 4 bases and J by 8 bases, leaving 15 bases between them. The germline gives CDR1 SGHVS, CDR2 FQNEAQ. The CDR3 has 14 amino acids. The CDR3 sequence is CASSSHTGIDTIYF. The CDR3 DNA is TGTGCCAGCAGCTCCCATACAGGGATCGACACCATATATTTT. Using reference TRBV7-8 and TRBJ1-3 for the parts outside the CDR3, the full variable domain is GAGVSQSPRYKVAKRGQDVALRCDPISGHVSLFWYQQALGQGPEFLTYFQNEAQLDKSGLPSDRFFAERPEGSVSTLKIQRTQQEDSAVYLCASSSHTGIDTIYFGEGSWLTVV.

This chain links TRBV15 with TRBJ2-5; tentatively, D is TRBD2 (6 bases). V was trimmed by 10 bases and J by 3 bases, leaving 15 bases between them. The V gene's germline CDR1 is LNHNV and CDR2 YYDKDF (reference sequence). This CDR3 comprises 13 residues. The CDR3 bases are TGTGCCAGTGCGTCTGGCGGGGAAGAGACCCAGTACTTC. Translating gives CASASGGEETQYF.